The 18 T cell receptor beta chains below were found in one sample sequenced in a study of blood T cell repertoires in COVID-19. Produced via immunoSEQ multiplex PCR; TCRdb's table is partial and in-frame only. The table shows about 95,000 clones, with roughly 79% occurring only once. The sequencing input was peripheral blood. Receptors originate from a man older than 75 with COVID-19, enrolled during active disease.

The chain uses TRBV5-6 and TRBJ1-5; D is uncertain. Trimming removed 0 bases from V and 1 base from J, with 20 bases in between. This CDR3 spans 19 amino acids. The V gene's germline CDR1 is SGHDT and CDR2 YYEEEE. CDR3 loop: CASSLVRGVPIFSNQPQHF. The CDR3 DNA sequence: TGTGCCAGCAGCTTGGTTCGAGGAGTTCCGATTTTCAGCAATCAGCCCCAGCATTTT.

In regard to this clone: It may be a read error: a sequence one base away is much more abundant. At the DNA level, this CDR3 is encoded by other sequences in the same sample as well. The V and J genes are TRBV5-1 and TRBJ2-7; weak D call: TRBD1 (5 bases). The CDR3 loop spans 14 amino acids. Germline values: CDR1 SGHRS, CDR2 YFSETQ. The CDR3 protein is CASSLSAGPYEQYF. As DNA, the CDR3 is TGCGCCAGCAGCTTGTCGGCAGGGCCCTACGAGCAGTACTTT.

The chain couples TRBV7-8 to TRBJ1-5, with D maybe TRBD1 (6 bases). V lost 1 base to trimming and J lost 1 base, with 17 bases between them. From germline, CDR1 is SGHVS and CDR2 FQNEAQ. This CDR3 spans 18 amino acids. The DNA of the CDR3 is TGTGCCAGCAGCTTAGACCCCCAGGGGATGAGAAGCAATCAGCCCCAGCATTTT. Residues: CASSLDPQGMRSNQPQHF.

In its sample, this clone was seen once. V and J are TRBV30 and TRBJ1-4; D not resolved. V lost 3 bases and J 7 bases, leaving 9 bases between the germline ends. The CDR3 totals 12 residues. CDR1 GTSNPN and CDR2 SVGIG come from the germline V gene (reference sequence). For the CDR3, the DNA is TGTGCCTGGAGGGAGCTGGGTGAAAAACTGTTTTTT. It codes for CAWRELGEKLFF. Full variable domain (remainder filled in from reference TRBV30 and TRBJ1-4): SQTIHQWPATLVQPVGSPLSLECTVEGTSNPNLYWYRQAAGRGLQLLFYSVGIGQISSEVPQNLSASRPQDRQFILSSKKLLLSDSGFYLCAWRELGEKLFFGSGTQLSVL.

V is TRBV6-5 and J is TRBJ2-2, with 10 bases matching TRBD1. The CDR3 spans 15 residues. With V trimmed by 8 bases and J by 3 bases, 6 bases remained unmatched. CDR1 is MNHEY and CDR2 is SVGAGI in the germline V gene. The CDR3 sequence: CASRRDRGDTGELFF. CDR3 coding DNA: TGTGCCAGCCGCCGGGACAGGGGTGACACCGGGGAGCTGTTTTTT.

The rearrangement uses TRBV20-1 and TRBJ1-1, with unresolved D. Looked up from germline, CDR1 is DFQATT and CDR2 is SNEGSKA (reference sequence). This CDR3 region has 10 residues. V was cut by 6 bases and J by 11 bases, with 13 bases left in between. CDR3 bases: TGCAGTGCGGTTAGAAGCTCGGCTTTCTTT. Residues: CSAVRSSAFF.

The chain couples TRBV5-1 to TRBJ1-6, with TRBD1 matching over 8 bases. This CDR3 contains 17 residues. CDR1 SGHRS and CDR2 YFSETQ come from the germline V gene. V trimming: 4 bases; J trimming: 10 bases; junction bases outside the gene matches: 16. The CDR3 nucleotides read TGCGCCAGCAGCAAGGAAACCGGGACAGGTGGTCGGTCACCCCTCCACTTT. Translation: CASSKETGTGGRSPLHF.

V usage is TRBV18 and J usage is TRBJ2-5; D ambiguous. Trimming stripped 3 bases from V and 5 bases from J, with 13 bases between. There are 14 residues in the CDR3. Germline CDR1 and CDR2: KGHSH and LQKENI. The CDR3 reads CASSPGSQVETQYF. DNA for the CDR3: TGTGCCAGCTCACCCGGAAGCCAGGTGGAGACCCAGTACTTC.

The CDR3 coding sequence is TGTGCCAGCACCCGGGACAGCTACGAGCAGTACTTC. Translating it yields CASTRDSYEQYF. This chain links TRBV28 with TRBJ2-7, with 7 bases lining up with TRBD1. Germline V CDR1 and CDR2: MDHEN, SYDVKM. Germline trimming cut 7 bases from V and 3 bases from J; bases unmatched to any gene: 3. The CDR3 is 12 residues long.

The chain recombines TRBV4-1 with TRBJ1-1, with D hard to call. V lost 4 bases and J lost 0, with 9 bases in between. The CDR3 covers 14 residues. Germline CDR1 is MGHRA and CDR2 is YSYEKL. The CDR3, as DNA: TGCGCCAGCAGCCGAGATGACATGAACACTGAAGCTTTCTTT. It encodes CASSRDDMNTEAFF.

The J gene is TRBJ2-7, the V gene TRBV6-5; D is possibly TRBD2 (6 bases). The V end lost 5 bases, the J end lost 4 bases, and 12 bases lay between the germline ends. This CDR3 contains 13 residues. Germline V gene data show CDR1 as MNHEY and CDR2 as SVGAGI. The CDR3 DNA reads TGTGCCAGCAGTCGGACTATGGGGTACGAGCAGTACTTC. It encodes CASSRTMGYEQYF.

This chain joins TRBV29-1 and TRBJ1-3, with a weak D call TRBD1 (5 bases). V gave up 6 bases and J gave up 6 bases, with 15 bases separating them. The length of the CDR3 is 13 residues. The germline gives CDR1 SQVTM, CDR2 ANQGSEA. CDR3 sequence (DNA): TGCAGCGTCACGATCGGGGGGGAAAACACCATATATTTT. This codes for CSVTIGGENTIYF.

The chain links TRBV4-3 to TRBJ1-4; 9 nucleotides match TRBD1. The CDR3 length is 16 residues. CDR1 is LGHNA, CDR2 YSLEER, per germline. The trim removed 3 bases at V and 6 bases at J, leaving 8 bases unmatched. This chain's CDR3 is CASSQDRGGWDEKLFF. CDR3 bases: TGCGCCAGCAGCCAGGACAGGGGAGGATGGGATGAAAAACTGTTTTTT.

V is TRBV28 and J is TRBJ1-2; no clear D. This CDR3 spans 11 amino acids. Per germline, CDR1 MDHEN and CDR2 SYDVKM. V lost 6 bases, J lost 8 bases, and 10 bases lay in between. This CDR3 reads CASSAREGYTF. In DNA form, the CDR3 reads TGTGCCAGCAGCGCTCGGGAAGGCTACACCTTC.

This chain connects TRBV9 to TRBJ2-5; 12 bases match TRBD2. CDR3 length equals 16 residues. CDR1 is SGDLS, CDR2 YYNGEE, per germline. The junction had 6 bases not matched to a gene; V was cut back by 3 bases and J by 3 bases. As DNA, the CDR3 is TGTGCCAGCAGCGCCACTAGCGGGGGGTTTAAAGAGACCCAGTACTTC. It encodes CASSATSGGFKETQYF.

The chain is built from TRBV3-1 (or the pseudogene TRBV3-2) and TRBJ2-5; perhaps TRBD1 as D (6 bases). V shed 1 base and J shed 2 bases, with 14 bases lying between them. Germline CDR1 reads LGHDT; CDR2 reads YNNKEL (reference sequence). The CDR3 runs 16 residues. The DNA for the CDR3 is TGTGCCAGCAGCCAAGCCACCTCACAGGGTCAAGAGACCCAGTACTTC. Amino acids: CASSQATSQGQETQYF.

This clone was seen only a few times. The chain is built from TRBV7-3 and TRBJ1-2, with a possible D match to TRBD1 (5 bases). V was clipped by 2 bases and J by 6 bases, with 10 bases between them. Germline V gene lookup returns CDR1 SGHTA and CDR2 FQGTGA. There are 13 residues in the CDR3. The CDR3 DNA sequence: TGTGCCAGCAGCTTAGGGGGGTTGAATGGCTACACCTTC. Protein sequence: CASSLGGLNGYTF.

The chain uses TRBV7-8 and TRBJ1-1; 7 bases fit TRBD1. CDR1 and CDR2 (germline): SGHVS, FQNEAQ. V lost 1 base and J lost 7; bases outside the gene matches: 3. There are 13 residues in the CDR3. CDR3 in amino acids: CASSLVSGGEAFF. CDR3 coding DNA: TGTGCCAGCAGCTTAGTGTCAGGGGGTGAAGCTTTCTTT.